The present T cell receptor (beta chain) was sequenced within a study of blood T cell repertoires in COVID-19. Overall study: Samples taken during acute and convalescent COVID-19 were collected in the United States, Italy and Spain.

Trimming removed 3 bases from V and 2 bases from J, with 9 bases in between. The V gene's germline CDR1 is DFQATT and CDR2 SNEGSKA (reference sequence). The CDR3 contains 13 residues. Original handling: Estimates of nucleated cell counts were drawn from the amplification of reference gene primers. Sequencing used immunoSEQ multiplex PCR; TCRdb keeps in-frame clones, though not all of them. The V and J calls and the clone size are those of that table, but D and trimming were determined from the DNA. The sample lists roughly 250,000 clones, approximately 86% occurring once. This clonotype was sampled from a woman in her thirties or forties with acute COVID-19. The source material was PBMCs or T cells enriched from blood (not recorded which). The gene calls are TRBV20-1 and TRBJ2-3; TRBD2 is a possible D gene (6 bases). This CDR3 reads CSASLAATDTQYF. The CDR3 DNA is TGCAGTGCTAGTTTAGCGGCCACAGATACGCAGTATTTT.